This T cell receptor (beta chain) is from a study of blood T cell repertoires in COVID-19. Study-level background: Donors in the United States, Italy and Spain gave samples during acute or convalescent COVID-19. Nucleic acid was either cDNA or gDNA, and it came from T cells, B-cell-depleted T cells, or PBMCs.

V was clipped by 4 bases and J by 5 bases; unmatched bases: 14. Germline V gene data show CDR1 as SGHTA and CDR2 as FQGNSA. The CDR3 is made up of 16 amino acids. Original data processing: It was from reference gene primer amplification that nucleated cell counts were estimated. Generated by immunoSEQ multiplex PCR, the TCRdb table keeps only in-frame clones and is missing some. V and J calls and clone size come straight from that table; D and trimming were deduced from the DNA. The table lists about 240,000 clones, 80% to 90% of them singletons, with 6% to 8% in the top ten. This receptor was taken from a woman older than 75 with COVID-19, enrolled during active disease. This sequence joins TRBV7-2 and TRBJ2-7, with TRBD1 matching over 7 bases. The sequencing input was peripheral blood. CDR3: CASSSPPTGRADEQYF. The CDR3 DNA follows: TGTGCCAGCAGCTCCCCTCCGACAGGGCGGGCGGACGAGCAGTACTTC.